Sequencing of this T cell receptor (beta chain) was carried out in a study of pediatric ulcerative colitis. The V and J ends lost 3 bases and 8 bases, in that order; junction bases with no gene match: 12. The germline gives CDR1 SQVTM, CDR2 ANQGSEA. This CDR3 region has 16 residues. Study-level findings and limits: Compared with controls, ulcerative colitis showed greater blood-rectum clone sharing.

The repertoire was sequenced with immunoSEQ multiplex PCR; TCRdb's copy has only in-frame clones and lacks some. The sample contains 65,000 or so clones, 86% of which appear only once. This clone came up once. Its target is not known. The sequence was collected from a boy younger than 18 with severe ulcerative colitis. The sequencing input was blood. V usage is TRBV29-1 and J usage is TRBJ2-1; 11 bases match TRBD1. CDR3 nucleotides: TGCAGCGTTGACGGGGTGGTGGACAGGGGGCTCGATGAGCAGTTCTTC. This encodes CSVDGVVDRGLDEQFF.